This TCR beta chain was recovered during a study of blood T cell repertoires in COVID-19. Overall study: Spain, Italy and the United States supplied samples that represented acute and convalescent COVID-19. From T cells, B-cell-depleted T cells, or PBMCs came the material, which was cDNA or gDNA.

J gave up 3 bases and V 0 bases, and 3 bases lay outside the gene matches. The CDR3 runs to 15 residues. Germline V CDR1 and CDR2: SGDLS, YYNGEE. Original processing methods: How many nucleated cells were present was estimated from reference gene primer amplification. Profiling relied on immunoSEQ multiplex PCR, and the TCRdb table lists in-frame clones only, not all of them. The V and J calls and clone size are taken from that table; D and trimming were inferred from the DNA. The sample contains approximately 500,000 clones, about 88% of which appear only once. The chain is built from TRBV9 and TRBJ1-3; 7 nucleotides agree with TRBD1. The receptor comes from a woman aged 50 to 60 with COVID-19, enrolled during active disease. The sequencing sample was made of peripheral blood. The CDR3 sequence is CASSVGGQLGNTIYF. In nucleotides, the CDR3 is TGTGCCAGCAGCGTAGGGGGACAGCTTGGAAACACCATATATTTT.